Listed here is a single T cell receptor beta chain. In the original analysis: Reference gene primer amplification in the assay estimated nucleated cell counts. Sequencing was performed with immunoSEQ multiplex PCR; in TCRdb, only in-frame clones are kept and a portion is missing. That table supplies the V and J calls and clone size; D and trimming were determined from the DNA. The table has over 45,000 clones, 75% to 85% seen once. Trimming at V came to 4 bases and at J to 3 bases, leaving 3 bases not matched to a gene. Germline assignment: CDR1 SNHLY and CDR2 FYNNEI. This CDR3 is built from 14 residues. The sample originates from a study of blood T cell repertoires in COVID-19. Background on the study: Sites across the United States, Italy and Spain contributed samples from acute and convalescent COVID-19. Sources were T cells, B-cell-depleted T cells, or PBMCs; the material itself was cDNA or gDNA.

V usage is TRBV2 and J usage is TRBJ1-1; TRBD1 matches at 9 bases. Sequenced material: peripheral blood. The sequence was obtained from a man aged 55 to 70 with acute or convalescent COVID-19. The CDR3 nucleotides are TGTGCCAGCAGTGGGGACAGGGTTGACACTGAAGCTTTCTTT. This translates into CASSGDRVDTEAFF.